The 7 T cell receptor beta chains presented below share a single source sample, sequenced in a study of metastatic and nonmetastatic thyroid tumors. TCRdb re-clonotyped the PCR reads through MiXCR. The sample carries roughly 24,000 clones, 21% recorded once. Among the patients, none had received any treatment before thyroid surgery. Material for sequencing was blood. The source is a male donor with papillary thyroid cancer or a benign thyroid nodule (not recorded which). Some clones in this sample may be carry-over from other donors' samples.

V is TRBV30 and J is TRBJ1-2, with D possibly matching TRBD1 (6 bases). Trimming stripped 4 bases from V and 3 bases from J, with 9 bases between. CDR1 GTSNPN and CDR2 SVGIG come from the germline V gene (reference sequence). The CDR3 contains 12 residues. CDR3 sequence: CAWNREDYGYTF. The CDR3 DNA is TGTGCCTGGAACAGGGAAGACTATGGCTACACCTTC.

This clone is medium-sized (0.01 to 0.1%) within its sample. V is TRBV6-1 and J is TRBJ1-6, with a possible D match to TRBD1 (5 bases). This CDR3 has 15 residues. Trimming took 5 bases from V and 9 from J, leaving 17 bases between them. From germline, CDR1 is MNHNS and CDR2 SASEGT. CDR3 protein: CASSIQDIRSSPLHF. The DNA for the CDR3 is TGTGCCAGCAGTATCCAGGACATCCGGAGTTCACCCCTCCACTTT.

In its sample, this clone ranks as medium-sized. The rearrangement uses TRBV6-1 and TRBJ1-1; 8 bases fit TRBD1. CDR3 length equals 17 residues. Trimming at V came to 6 bases and at J to 0 bases, leaving 12 bases not matched to a gene. The germline V gene encodes CDR1 MNHNS and CDR2 SASEGT. The DNA of the CDR3 is TGTGCCAGCAGGGCGGGACAGGCAAGTTCCCTGAACACTGAAGCTTTCTTT. Its translation is CASRAGQASSLNTEAFF.

There are many counts of this clone. V usage is TRBV5-6 and J usage is TRBJ1-1; 10 positions match TRBD1. The CDR3 has 14 amino acids. Trimming took 3 bases from V and 4 from J; bases not matched to a gene: 3. The V gene's germline CDR1 is SGHDT and CDR2 YYEEEE. The CDR3 loop is CASSSRTGGTEAFF. In DNA, the CDR3 is TGTGCCAGCAGCTCGCGGACAGGGGGCACTGAAGCTTTCTTT.

This clone was observed many times. In the same sample, other DNA sequences code for this CDR3. The CDR3 bases are TGTGCCAGCAGTTCGGGGGGACTAGCCCTCGGGGCCCAGTACTTC. Translated, it gives CASSSGGLALGAQYF. The chain has TRBV12-3 or TRBV12-4 and TRBJ2-5, with 9 bases lining up with TRBD2. The V segment lost 4 bases and the J segment 9 bases; nucleotides outside the gene matches: 12. This CDR3 has 15 amino acids.

This clone came up many times. The chain has TRBV20-1 and TRBJ2-1; D not certain. CDR1 is DFQATT and CDR2 is SNEGSKA in the germline V gene (reference sequence). V lost 1 base and J lost 2, with 12 bases in between. This CDR3 has 15 residues. The CDR3 sequence is CSARVGRRAYNEQFF. In DNA, the CDR3 is TGCAGTGCTAGAGTGGGCCGTAGGGCCTACAATGAGCAGTTCTTC.

This clone is medium-sized within its sample. The J gene is TRBJ2-1, the V gene TRBV12-5; D uncertain. The CDR3 has 10 residues. Trimming removed 7 bases at V and 6 bases at J, with 4 bases between. Germline CDR1 reads LGHNT; CDR2 reads FRNRAP. CDR3 loop: CASEGNEQFF. The CDR3 nucleotides are TGTGCTAGTGAGGGCAATGAGCAGTTCTTC.